Here is one T cell receptor (beta chain) with its context. Its antigen specificity is not known. Base qualities are missing; no much larger clone stands one base away. These data belong to a study of OX40 agonist ivuxolimab in advanced cancers. General notes on the study: The costimulatory receptor OX40 (CD134) was targeted by ivuxolimab, a fully human IgG2 agonistic monoclonal antibody. Of the approximately 53 patients in dose escalation, about 20 had hepatocellular carcinoma, about 15 had melanoma, 9 had renal cell carcinoma and 9 had head and neck cancer. Patients were allowed to have had prior anti-PD-1, anti-PD-L1 or anti-CTLA-4 therapy, and around 41% of the dose-escalation patients had previously received checkpoint inhibitors. Partial responses were achieved by three dose-escalation patients, of whom one had hepatocellular carcinoma and two had cutaneous melanoma. Intravenous ivuxolimab was administered to patients every 2 weeks at six dose levels: 0.01, 0.1, 0.3, 1.5, 3 and 10 mg/kg. A male proportion of almost 85% and a mean age of 60 years, ranging from 23 to 79, were recorded for the dose-escalation cohort. Peripheral TCRbeta sequencing was intended to test whether TCR sequence diversity was altered and clonal T-cell expansion was caused by ivuxolimab. The monotherapy dose-escalation portion (N of about 50 patients) of the phase I ivuxolimab trial is reported in the paper.

Patients with a history of autoimmune disease or receiving systemic immunosuppression were excluded from the trial. Peripheral blood for TCR sequencing was collected from all dose cohorts at baseline, on cycle 4 day 1, and on cycle 7 day 1. The samples were taken from a phase I, first-in-human, multicenter, open-label dose-escalation trial of ivuxolimab. Adults with locally advanced or metastatic head and neck squamous cell, hepatocellular, melanoma or renal cell carcinoma were enrolled in the trial. Before TCR sequencing, CD4+ T cells and CD8+ T cells were sorted from peripheral blood as separate populations. CDR1 SGHRS and CDR2 YFSETQ are derived from the germline V gene. The V and J ends are trimmed by 0 bases and 1 base, leaving 10 bases between them. From the cysteine up to the phenylalanine, the CDR3 has a length of 15 residues. The kept DNA is CDR3 alone, 45 bases in frame from the first base.

Genomic DNA was isolated from the sorted cells so that the TCRbeta CDR3 region could be sequenced. The immunoSEQ Assay was used for sequencing of TCRbeta CDR3 regions. In its TCRdb copy, this immuneACCESS table keeps in-frame sequences only and misses some clones. Where compared with another copy, unresolved V genes explain less than half of these, and the others have no known cause. In this sample the table shows over 60,000 clones, less than 90% of which occur a single time. The ten largest clones represent roughly 0.66% of the sample. General findings and caveats noted by the study authors: The antigen specificity of the peripheral T cells that underwent clonal expansion was not determined. In partial responders in the 0.1-3.0 mg/kg groups, normalized peripheral clonal expansion was found to be among the lowest, especially among CD8+ T cells. At doses of 0.1 to 3.0 mg/kg, clonal expansion of both CD4+ and CD8+ T cells in blood was seen between baseline and week 6. Low levels of normalized T-cell clonal expansion were also seen in some patients who did not respond. After ivuxolimab, more expanded clones were found on average in CD8+ T cells than in CD4+ T cells.

The chain employs TRBV5-1 and TRBJ1-1; confidence is insufficient to name the D gene. The sample was CD4+ or CD8+ T cells sorted from blood, taken in a trial of the OX40 agonist ivuxolimab. The receptor was isolated from an adult with an advanced solid tumor such as melanoma, head and neck, liver or kidney cancer. At the DNA level, the sequence is TGCGCCAGCAGCTTGGCTGGTAGGAAGAACACTGAAGCTTTCTTT. Translated, this gives CASSLAGRKNTEAFF.